The clone carrying this T cell receptor (beta chain) is labeled as medium-sized (0.01 to 0.1%). What it binds is not known. CDR1 is SGHTS and CDR2 is YDEGEE in the germline V gene. V lost 2 bases, J lost 4 bases, and 7 bases stayed unmatched. This CDR3 has 15 residues. The data stem from a study of T cells after posttransplantation cyclophosphamide. Study observations and caveats: Later blood repertoires were often dominated by clones from the donor CD8+ memory compartment.

Busulfan-fludarabine conditioning, marrow transplant, and cyclophosphamide on days +3 and +4 were administered. The assay was immunoSEQ multiplex PCR, and TCRdb's table has in-frame clones only and misses some. The sample counts roughly 8,100 clones, none seen once; the ten largest own around 25%. Sequences were derived from PBMCs, sampled 94 days after allogeneic stem cell transplant with posttransplant cyclophosphamide. This receptor was obtained from a female patient between 60 and 69 years old who received an allogeneic stem cell transplant from an unrelated donor, was CMV-positive, and had acute GVHD only. The graft donor may have contributed some T cells. The chain carries TRBV5-8 and TRBJ2-7; TRBD1 matches at 9 bases. CDR3 sequence reads: CASSFLGQGQYEQYF. The CDR3 DNA follows: TGTGCCAGCAGCTTTCTGGGACAGGGTCAATACGAGCAGTACTTC.